These 4 T cell receptor beta chains share one sample of origin, sequenced in a study of blood T cells in healthy people across ages. Next came a second PCR, run for about 7 to 11 cycles, which used a sample-barcoded 5' primer along with a J-beta primer mix. From the 5' RACE reads, TCRdb called clonotypes with MiXCR, one entry per CDR3 protein. The table lists hundreds of thousands of distinct CDR3 sequences, 40% to 50% of them singletons. Input material: blood. Source of these receptors: a man in his sixties in good health.

This clonotype has a single count. CDR3 bases: TGTGCCAGCAGGTCCCCAGGGGGGTACAATCAGCCCCAGCATTTT. Amino acids: CASRSPGGYNQPQHF. This chain links TRBV28 with TRBJ1-5, with 7 positions matching TRBD1. Germline V gene sequence: CDR1 MDHEN, CDR2 SYDVKM. The CDR3 totals 15 residues. Trimming at V came to 6 bases and at J to 3 bases, leaving 8 bases not matched to a gene.

This chain links TRBV5-1 with TRBJ2-7, with TRBD2 identical over 9 bases. The germline CDR1 and CDR2 sequences are SGHRS and YFSETQ. The CDR3 runs to 13 residues. J gave up 7 bases and V 0 bases, and 2 bases lay outside the gene matches. In DNA, the CDR3 is TGCGCCAGCAGCTTGGTGCTAGCGGGGGAGCAGTACTTC. Translating gives CASSLVLAGEQYF.

The chain is built from TRBV6-1 and TRBJ1-6; 7 bases are shared with TRBD1. Germline V gene sequence: CDR1 MNHNS, CDR2 SASEGT. Trimming at V came to 10 bases and at J to 9 bases, leaving 12 bases not matched to a gene. This CDR3 has 14 amino acids. CDR3 nucleotide sequence: TGTGCCATCGATCGAGGGGGCTGGGGTTCACCCCTCCACTTT. Protein product: CAIDRGGWGSPLHF.

The V gene is TRBV4-1, the J gene TRBJ2-5; 7 bases fit TRBD1. Germline CDR1 reads MGHRA; CDR2 reads YSYEKL. After removal of 1 base from V and 4 bases from J, the junction contained 6 bases not matched to a gene. CDR3 size: 15 residues. The CDR3 region is CASSQGDSKRETQYF. DNA of the CDR3: TGCGCCAGCAGCCAAGGGGACAGTAAACGAGAGACCCAGTACTTC.